In its sample, the clone carrying this T cell receptor (beta chain) was seen a few times. Its antigen remains unknown. Germline V gene data show CDR1 as SQVTM and CDR2 as ANQGSEA. The CDR3 loop spans 12 amino acids. The V gene lost 6 bases and the J gene lost 3 bases, with 12 bases spanning the gap. TCR beta CDR3 regions were amplified from RNA. Using the HTBI primer set, a first-round RT-PCR was run on the TCR CDR3. TCRdb reprocessed the multiplex PCR reads via MiXCR and lists one record per CDR3 protein. The sample lists roughly 750,000 distinct CDR3 sequences, 16% occurring once. The source of the sample is a study of T cells in Graves' hyperthyroidism and ophthalmopathy. Study-wide results and limits: The model forecast ophthalmopathy, anticipating it by a median roughly 6.3 months before onset. Most thyroid clonotypes with frequency above 0.001 were detected in blood.

The material sequenced was blood. The clonotype originates from a man aged 18 to 29 with Graves' hyperthyroidism. The chain combines TRBV29-1 with TRBJ2-7, with a possible D match to TRBD2 (5 bases). CDR3 loop: CSVARGFYEQYF. Written as DNA, the CDR3 is TGCAGCGTGGCTCGCGGGTTCTACGAGCAGTACTTC.